This TCR beta chain emerged from a study of blood T cell repertoires in COVID-19. For the study at large: Specimens from acute and convalescent COVID-19 originated in the United States, Italy and Spain. Sources were T cells, B-cell-depleted T cells, or PBMCs; the material itself was cDNA or gDNA.

The CDR3 length is 16 residues. Germline CDR1 is MNHNS and CDR2 is SASEGT. V was clipped by 2 bases and J by 8 bases; unmatched bases: 13. Authors' processing steps: Amplification of reference gene primers provided the estimated nucleated cell counts. The repertoire was sequenced with immunoSEQ multiplex PCR; TCRdb's copy has only in-frame clones and lacks some. The V and J calls and the clone size are those of that table, but D and trimming were determined from the DNA. This table has approximately 190,000 clones, around 84% appearing once. The sample taken for sequencing was peripheral blood. The chain links TRBV6-1 to TRBJ2-7; 9 bases align to TRBD1. This sequence was found in a man aged 25-45 years with active or convalescent COVID-19. The CDR3 region has the DNA TGTGCCAGCAGTGAAACCGGGGGACAGGGACTTGAGAAGCAGTACTTC. The encoded protein is CASSETGGQGLEKQYF.